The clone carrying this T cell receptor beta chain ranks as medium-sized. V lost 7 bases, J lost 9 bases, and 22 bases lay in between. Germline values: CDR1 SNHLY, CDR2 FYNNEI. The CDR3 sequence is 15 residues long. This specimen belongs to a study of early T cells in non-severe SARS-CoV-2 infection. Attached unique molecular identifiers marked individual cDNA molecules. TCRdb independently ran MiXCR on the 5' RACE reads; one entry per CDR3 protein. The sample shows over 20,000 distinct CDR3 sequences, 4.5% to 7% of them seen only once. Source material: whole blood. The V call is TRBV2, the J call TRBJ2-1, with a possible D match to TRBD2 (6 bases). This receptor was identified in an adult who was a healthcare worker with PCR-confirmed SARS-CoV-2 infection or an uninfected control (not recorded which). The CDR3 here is CASTGTEVLPSEQFF. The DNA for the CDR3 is TGTGCCAGCACTGGGACTGAGGTTCTTCCTAGTGAGCAGTTCTTC.